This entry features one T cell receptor beta chain sequence. Its antigen is unknown. Amplification used 60 Vbeta primers and 13 Jbeta primers. TCRdb keeps only in-frame clones here, not all; method: immunoSEQ multiplex PCR. The sample lists roughly 95,000 clones, around four fifths occurring once. The sample originates from a study of cytomegalovirus exposure and HLA in healthy donors. Germline V gives CDR1 SQVTM, CDR2 ANQGSEA. The CDR3 runs 13 residues. V dropped 5 bases and J dropped 7 bases, with 14 bases sitting between them. Study-level results: Across HLA loci, a later analysis found differing TCR association rates, with DRB1 most and HLA-C fewest. HLA restriction was apparent for most CMV-associated TCR beta chains in a later analysis.

The source material was PBMCs. The chain uses TRBV29-1 and TRBJ1-4; D remains ambiguous. The origin of this receptor is a man aged 30-40 years in good health and CMV-seropositive. CDR3: CSVRRGLGEKLFF. The CDR3 coding sequence is TGCAGCGTTCGCCGGGGTTTAGGTGAAAAACTGTTTTTT.